This is a list of T cell receptor beta chains from one sample in a study of cytomegalovirus exposure and HLA in healthy donors. TCRdb's copy holds only in-frame clones and misses some; the assay was immunoSEQ multiplex PCR. The sample has around 100,000 clones; 70% to 85% are singletons. The sequencing input was PBMCs. These receptor sequences come from a middle-aged woman in good health and CMV-seronegative. Each CDR3 is given with its conserved first and last residue. Each record gives: J gene, D gene, V gene, CDR3 length, clone size, CDR3 protein, CDR3 DNA. A D gene is named only where the DNA matches it firmly. A clone size is listed for some rows: how often the clone was seen (once, few, many), or a class if it is expanded.

TRBJ1-3 | . | TRBV5-1 | 15 | once | CASSYASFGGNTIYF | TGCGCCAGCAGCTACGCTAGTTTTGGCGGAAACACCATATATTTT
TRBJ2-3 | TRBD2 | TRBV28 | 14 | . | CASSLASGTDTQYF | TGTGCCAGCAGTTTGGCTAGCGGGACAGATACGCAGTATTTT
TRBJ1-4 | TRBD1 | TRBV7-9 | 15 | . | CASSPPGQPNEKLFF | TGTGCCAGCAGCCCCCCGGGACAGCCCAATGAAAAACTGTTTTTT
TRBJ2-2 | . | TRBV30 | 14 | once | CAWSVGGASGELFF | TGTGCCTGGAGTGTAGGTGGGGCGAGCGGGGAGCTGTTTTTT
TRBJ2-7 | TRBD2 | TRBV11-2 | 16 | . | CASSPRGDWVFAEQYF | TGTGCCAGCAGCCCCCGGGGGGATTGGGTGTTTGCCGAGCAGTACTTC
TRBJ1-1 | . | TRBV6-1 | 15 | once | CASSSKGGSYTEAFF | TGTGCCAGCAGCTCCAAGGGGGGGTCCTACACTGAAGCTTTCTTT
TRBJ2-7 | TRBD2 | TRBV11-2 | 18 | . | CASSLGLGPLAGGLSGYF | TGTGCCAGCAGCTTGGGCTTGGGCCCTCTGGCGGGAGGGCTCTCGGGGTACTTC
TRBJ2-7 | . | TRBV7-2 | 13 | . | CASSVTSSYEQYF | TGTGCCAGCAGCGTAACTAGCTCCTACGAGCAGTACTTC
TRBJ1-1 | . | TRBV28 | 13 | . | CASSLGSEAEAFF | TGTGCCAGCAGTTTAGGGTCGGAGGCTGAAGCTTTCTTT
TRBJ1-1 | . | TRBV5-1 | 16 | . | CASSPLGRGGHTEAFF | TGCGCCAGCAGCCCACTCGGACGGGGAGGGCACACTGAAGCCTTCTTT
TRBJ2-5 | TRBD1 | TRBV5-1 | 14 | . | CASSGGGQDETQYF | TGCGCCAGCAGCGGTGGGGGACAGGACGAGACCCAGTACTTC
TRBJ1-5 | . | TRBV6-5 | 14 | . | CASSYTAGVDPQHF | TGTGCCAGCAGTTACACGGCAGGGGTTGACCCCCAGCATTTT
TRBJ1-2 | TRBD1 | TRBV2 | 12 | . | CASSSDRAGYTF | TGTGCCAGCAGCTCCGACAGGGCTGGCTACACCTTC
TRBJ2-7 | . | TRBV5-6 | 13 | few | CASSFWAAYEQYF | TGTGCCAGCAGCTTTTGGGCAGCCTACGAGCAGTACTTC
TRBJ1-1 | . | TRBV27 | 13 | . | CASSLQEAREAFF | TGTGCCAGCAGTTTACAGGAAGCCCGTGAAGCTTTCTTT
TRBJ2-7 | . | TRBV5-1 | 13 | . | CASSIGGAYEQYF | TGCGCCAGCAGCATCGGGGGAGCCTACGAGCAGTACTTC
TRBJ1-1 | . | TRBV5-6 | 14 | . | CASREESGQREAFF | TGTGCCAGCAGGGAAGAATCGGGACAACGTGAAGCTTTCTTT
TRBJ1-2 | TRBD1 | TRBV27 | 14 | . | CASRSTGGTYGYTF | TGTGCCAGCAGGTCAACAGGGGGCACCTATGGCTACACCTTC
TRBJ2-1 | TRBD1 | TRBV6-5 | 13 | . | CASSRTGYNEQFF | TGTGCCAGCAGCAGGACAGGCTACAATGAGCAGTTCTTC
TRBJ1-1 | . | TRBV27 | 15 | . | CASSLSGGRGTEAFF | TGTGCCAGCAGTTTATCGGGGGGGAGGGGGACTGAAGCTTTCTTT
TRBJ2-1 | . | TRBV10-1 | 16 | . | CASSEKSPSSYNEQFF | TGCGCCAGCAGTGAAAAGTCCCCCAGCTCCTACAATGAGCAGTTCTTC
TRBJ2-7 | TRBD2 | TRBV4-3 | 15 | . | CASSQEKRERYEQYF | TGCGCCAGCAGCCAAGAGAAGCGGGAGCGGTACGAGCAGTACTTC
TRBJ1-6 | TRBD1 | TRBV7-2 | 15 | . | CASRSRGQNNSPLHF | TGTGCCAGCAGATCCAGGGGACAGAATAATTCACCCCTCCACTTT
TRBJ2-7 | . | TRBV28 | 15 | few | CASSLGGSSPYEQYF | TGTGCCAGCAGTTTAGGGGGCTCTTCGCCATACGAGCAGTACTTC
TRBJ1-5 | TRBD1 | TRBV5-8 | 14 | . | CASSSRDRDQPQHF | TGTGCCAGCAGCTCCCGGGACAGGGATCAGCCCCAGCATTTT
TRBJ1-1 | TRBD1 | TRBV18 | 14 | . | CASSPDRENTEAFF | TGTGCCAGCTCCCCGGACAGGGAGAACACTGAAGCTTTCTTT
TRBJ2-2 | . | TRBV5-1 | 14 | . | CASSLATVGGELFF | TGCGCCAGCAGCTTGGCTACAGTGGGCGGGGAGCTGTTTTTT
TRBJ1-5 | TRBD1 | TRBV27 | 20 | few | CASSIRPPNLGTGGLQPQHF | TGTGCCAGCAGTATACGACCCCCAAACCTCGGGACAGGGGGCCTTCAGCCCCAGCATTTT
TRBJ1-1 | TRBD1 | TRBV6-5 | 14 | once | CASRETGQGTEAFF | TGTGCCAGCAGGGAGACAGGGCAGGGCACTGAAGCTTTCTTT
TRBJ1-1 | TRBD1 | TRBV10-3 | 15 | . | CAISESGRGITEAFF | TGTGCCATCAGTGAGTCGGGCAGGGGGATCACTGAAGCTTTCTTT
TRBJ2-2 | . | TRBV4-3 | 14 | once | CASSRQSNTGELFF | TGCGCCAGCAGCCGACAGTCAAACACCGGGGAGCTGTTTTTT
TRBJ1-1 | . | TRBV7-9 | 12 | . | CASSLVSTEAFF | TGTGCCAGCAGCTTAGTGAGCACTGAAGCTTTCTTT
TRBJ1-2 | TRBD1 | TRBV5-5 | 17 | . | CASSAQGAGGGNYGYTF | TGTGCCAGCAGCGCCCAGGGGGCAGGCGGGGGCAACTATGGCTACACCTTC
TRBJ2-1 | . | TRBV27 | 14 | . | CASRRGSSYNEQFF | TGTGCCAGCAGACGGGGGAGTTCCTACAATGAGCAGTTCTTC
TRBJ2-3 | TRBD2 | TRBV13 | 19 | . | CASSTRRLAGGPGTDTQYF | TGTGCCAGCAGCACCCGTAGACTAGCGGGAGGGCCGGGCACAGATACGCAGTATTTT
TRBJ2-1 | TRBD2 | TRBV14 | 15 | . | CASSRVAGLNAGQFF | TGTGCCAGCAGCCGAGTAGCGGGCCTTAACGCGGGGCAGTTCTTC
TRBJ1-2 | . | TRBV6-1 | 14 | few | CASSETGGGFGYTF | TGTGCCAGCAGTGAAACGGGGGGAGGGTTTGGCTACACCTTC
TRBJ2-1 | TRBD2 | TRBV6-1 | 16 | . | CASSDMASGFSNEQFF | TGTGCCAGCAGTGATATGGCTAGCGGATTCAGCAATGAGCAGTTCTTC
TRBJ2-7 | TRBD2 | TRBV5-1 | 19 | . | CASSLKFVTSGPSSYEQYF | TGCGCCAGCAGCTTGAAATTCGTCACTAGCGGGCCGAGCTCCTACGAGCAGTACTTC
TRBJ1-6 | TRBD1 | TRBV9 | 17 | . | CASSVATGQGGNSPLHF | TGTGCCAGCAGCGTAGCTACGGGACAGGGTGGGAATTCACCCCTCCACTTT
TRBJ2-6 | TRBD1 | TRBV6-6 | 16 | . | CASTITGGRGANVLTF | TGTGCCAGCACCATCACAGGGGGCCGTGGGGCCAACGTCCTGACTTTC
TRBJ2-2 | . | TRBV27 | 17 | once | CASSSLRTGSYAGELFF | TGTGCCAGCAGTTCACTCCGAACAGGAAGTTACGCCGGGGAGCTGTTTTTT
TRBJ1-6 | . | TRBV30 | 15 | once | CAWSEGGRVNSPLHF | TGTGCCTGGAGTGAGGGAGGAAGAGTGAATTCACCCCTCCACTTT
TRBJ2-2 | . | TRBV28 | 13 | . | CASSSVNPRELFF | TGTGCCAGCAGTTCGGTCAATCCCAGGGAGCTGTTTTTT
TRBJ1-5 | . | TRBV21-1 | 13 | . | CARGETGNQPQHF | TGTGCCCGGGGGGAAACGGGGAATCAGCCCCAGCATTTT
TRBJ2-7 | . | TRBV9 | 16 | . | CASSFAPGTEHYEQYF | TGTGCCAGCAGTTTCGCTCCGGGGACTGAACACTACGAGCAGTACTTC